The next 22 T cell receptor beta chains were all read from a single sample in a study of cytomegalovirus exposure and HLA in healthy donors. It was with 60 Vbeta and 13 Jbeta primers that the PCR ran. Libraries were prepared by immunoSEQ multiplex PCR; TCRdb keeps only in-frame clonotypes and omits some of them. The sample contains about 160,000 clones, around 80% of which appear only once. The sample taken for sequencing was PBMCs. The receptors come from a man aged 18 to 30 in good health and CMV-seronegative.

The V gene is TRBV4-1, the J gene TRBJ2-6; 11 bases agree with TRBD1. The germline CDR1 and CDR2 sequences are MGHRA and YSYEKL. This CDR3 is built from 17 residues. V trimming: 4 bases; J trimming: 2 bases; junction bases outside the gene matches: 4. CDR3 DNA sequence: TGCGCCAGCAGCCTTGGGACAGGGGGAACTGGGGCCAACGTCCTGACTTTC. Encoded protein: CASSLGTGGTGANVLTF.

The CDR3 loop is CALRDRTTYEQYF. The CDR3 DNA reads TGTGCCTTACGGGACAGGACTACCTACGAGCAGTACTTC. The rearrangement uses TRBV2 and TRBJ2-5; 8 nucleotides line up with TRBD1. The DNA matches TRBJ2-7 better at its end, which makes the J call doubtful. The CDR3 runs 13 residues. CDR1 is SNHLY and CDR2 is FYNNEI in the germline V gene.

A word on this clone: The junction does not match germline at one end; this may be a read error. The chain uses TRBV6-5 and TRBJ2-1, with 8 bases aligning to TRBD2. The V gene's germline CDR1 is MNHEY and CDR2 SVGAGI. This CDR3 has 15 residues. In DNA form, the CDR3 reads TGTGCCAACAGTTTTGACGGGAGGGCGGACAATGAGCAGTTCTTC. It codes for CANSFDGRADNEQFF.

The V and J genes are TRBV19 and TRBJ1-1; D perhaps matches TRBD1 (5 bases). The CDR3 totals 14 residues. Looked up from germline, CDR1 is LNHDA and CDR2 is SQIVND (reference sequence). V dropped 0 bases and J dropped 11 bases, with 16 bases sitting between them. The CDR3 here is CASSIEGTTGGAFF. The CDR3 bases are TGTGCCAGTAGTATAGAGGGGACGACGGGGGGGGCTTTCTTT. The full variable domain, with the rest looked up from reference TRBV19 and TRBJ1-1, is DGGITQSPKYLFRKEGQNVTLSCEQNLNHDAMYWYRQDPGQGLRLIYYSQIVNDFQKGDIAEGYSVSREKKESFPLTVTSAQKNPTAFYLCASSIEGTTGGAFFGQGTRLTVV.

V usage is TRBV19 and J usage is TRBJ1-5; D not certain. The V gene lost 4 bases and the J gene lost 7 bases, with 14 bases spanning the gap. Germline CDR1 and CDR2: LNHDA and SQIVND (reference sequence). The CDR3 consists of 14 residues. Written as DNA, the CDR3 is TGTGCCAGTAGTAGGGGATTCGAGGGCCAGCCCCAGCATTTT. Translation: CASSRGFEGQPQHF.

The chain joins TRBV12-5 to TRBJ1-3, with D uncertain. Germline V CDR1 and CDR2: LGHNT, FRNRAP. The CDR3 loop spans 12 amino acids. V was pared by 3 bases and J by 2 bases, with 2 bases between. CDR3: CASGFAGNTIYF. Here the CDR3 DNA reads TGTGCTAGTGGTTTCGCTGGAAACACCATATATTTT.

CDR3 in amino acids: CASSLLAPSRTDTQYF. For the CDR3, the DNA is TGTGCCAGCAGCCTACTAGCGCCATCCCGCACAGATACGCAGTATTTT. The chain carries TRBV5-4 and TRBJ2-3, with 7 positions matching TRBD2. CDR1 is SGHNT, CDR2 YYREEE, per germline (reference sequence). This CDR3 has 16 amino acids. V shed 4 bases and J 1 base; nucleotides not matched to a gene: 9.

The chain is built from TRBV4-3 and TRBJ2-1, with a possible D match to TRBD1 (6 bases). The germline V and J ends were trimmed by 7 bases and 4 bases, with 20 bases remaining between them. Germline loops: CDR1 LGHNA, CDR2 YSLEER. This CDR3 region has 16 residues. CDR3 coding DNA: TGCGCCAGCATTGGTTGGCCCGGGACACGTTACAATGAGCAGTTCTTC. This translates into CASIGWPGTRYNEQFF.

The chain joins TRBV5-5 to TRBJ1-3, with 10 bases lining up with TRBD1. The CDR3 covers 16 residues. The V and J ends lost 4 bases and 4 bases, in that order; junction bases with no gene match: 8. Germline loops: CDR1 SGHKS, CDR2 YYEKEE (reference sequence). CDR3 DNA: TGTGCCAGCAGCACGCAGGACAGGGGGACGGGAAACACCATATATTTT. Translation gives CASSTQDRGTGNTIYF.

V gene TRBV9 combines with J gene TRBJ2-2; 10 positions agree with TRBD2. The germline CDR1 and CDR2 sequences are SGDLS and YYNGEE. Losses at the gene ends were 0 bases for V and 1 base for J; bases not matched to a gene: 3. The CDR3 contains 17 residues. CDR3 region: CASSVGIAGGNTGELFF. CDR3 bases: TGTGCCAGCAGCGTAGGGATAGCGGGAGGGAACACCGGGGAGCTGTTTTTT.

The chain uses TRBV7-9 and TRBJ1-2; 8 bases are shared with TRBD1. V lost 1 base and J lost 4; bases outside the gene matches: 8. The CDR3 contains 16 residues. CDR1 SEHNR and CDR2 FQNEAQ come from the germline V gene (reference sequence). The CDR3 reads CASSLGVGQEIYGYTF. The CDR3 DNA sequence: TGTGCCAGCAGCTTAGGAGTGGGACAGGAGATCTATGGCTACACCTTC.

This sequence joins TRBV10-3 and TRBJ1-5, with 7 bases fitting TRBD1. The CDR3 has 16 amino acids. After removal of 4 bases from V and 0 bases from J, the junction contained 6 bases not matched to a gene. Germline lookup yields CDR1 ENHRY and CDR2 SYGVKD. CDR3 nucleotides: TGTGCCATCAGTGGGACAGGCCCGATTAGCAATCAGCCCCAGCATTTT. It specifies CAISGTGPISNQPQHF.

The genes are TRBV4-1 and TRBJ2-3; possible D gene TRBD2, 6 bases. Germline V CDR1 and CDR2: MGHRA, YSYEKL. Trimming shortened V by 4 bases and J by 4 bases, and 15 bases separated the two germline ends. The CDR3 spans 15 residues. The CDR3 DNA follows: TGCGCCAGCAGCCTCCCCCGGGAGATTTCAGATACGCAGTATTTT. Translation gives CASSLPREISDTQYF.

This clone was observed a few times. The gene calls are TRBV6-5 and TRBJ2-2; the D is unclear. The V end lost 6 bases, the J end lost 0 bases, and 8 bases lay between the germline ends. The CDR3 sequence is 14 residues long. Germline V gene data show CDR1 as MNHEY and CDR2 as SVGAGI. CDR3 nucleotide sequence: TGTGCCAGCAGAAAGAGCGCGAACACCGGGGAGCTGTTTTTT. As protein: CASRKSANTGELFF.

CDR3 amino acids: CASSYAGGQETQYF. The CDR3, as DNA: TGTGCCAGCAGTTACGCAGGGGGGCAAGAGACCCAGTACTTC. The V gene is TRBV28, the J gene TRBJ2-5, with D possibly matching TRBD1 (7 bases). V lost 4 bases to trimming and J lost 2 bases, with 11 bases between them. Germline CDR1 MDHEN, CDR2 SYDVKM. CDR3 length equals 14 residues.

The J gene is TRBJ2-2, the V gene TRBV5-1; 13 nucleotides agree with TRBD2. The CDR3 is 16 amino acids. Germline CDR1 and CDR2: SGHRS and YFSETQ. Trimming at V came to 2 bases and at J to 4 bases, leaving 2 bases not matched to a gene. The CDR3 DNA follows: TGCGCCAGCAGCTTAAGACTAGCGGGGGGCACCGGGGAGCTGTTTTTT. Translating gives CASSLRLAGGTGELFF. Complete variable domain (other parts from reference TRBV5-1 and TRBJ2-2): KAGVTQTPRYLIKTRGQQVTLSCSPISGHRSVSWYQQTPGQGLQFLFEYFSETQRNKGNFPGRFSGRQFSNSRSEMNVSTLELGDSALYLCASSLRLAGGTGELFFGEGSRLTVL.

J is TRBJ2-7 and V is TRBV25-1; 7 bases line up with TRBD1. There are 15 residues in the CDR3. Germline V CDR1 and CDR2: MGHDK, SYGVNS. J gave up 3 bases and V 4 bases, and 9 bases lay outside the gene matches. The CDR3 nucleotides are TGTGCCAGCAGTGCGACGTCCGGGACAGTCTACGAGCAGTACTTC. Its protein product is CASSATSGTVYEQYF.

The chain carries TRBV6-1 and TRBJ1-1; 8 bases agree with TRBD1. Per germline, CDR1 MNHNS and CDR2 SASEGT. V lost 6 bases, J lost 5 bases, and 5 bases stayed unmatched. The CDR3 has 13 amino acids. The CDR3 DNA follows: TGTGCCAGCAGAGCGACAGGGGTTACTGAAGCTTTCTTT. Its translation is CASRATGVTEAFF.

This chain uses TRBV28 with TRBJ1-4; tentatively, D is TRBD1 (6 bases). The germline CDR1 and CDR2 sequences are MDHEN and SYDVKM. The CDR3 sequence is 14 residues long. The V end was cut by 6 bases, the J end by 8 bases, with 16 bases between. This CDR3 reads CASRDSPTWEKLFF. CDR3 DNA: TGTGCCAGCAGGGACAGTCCAACATGGGAAAAACTGTTTTTT.

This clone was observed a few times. The CDR3 loop reads CASSSRGRDYGYTF. As DNA, the CDR3 is TGTGCCAGCAGTTCGAGGGGGCGCGACTATGGCTACACCTTC. This sequence joins TRBV6-5 and TRBJ1-2; 7 nucleotides line up with TRBD1. The V gene's germline CDR1 is MNHEY and CDR2 SVGAGI. The CDR3 totals 14 residues. V dropped 4 bases and J dropped 3; count of bases not matched to a gene: 5.

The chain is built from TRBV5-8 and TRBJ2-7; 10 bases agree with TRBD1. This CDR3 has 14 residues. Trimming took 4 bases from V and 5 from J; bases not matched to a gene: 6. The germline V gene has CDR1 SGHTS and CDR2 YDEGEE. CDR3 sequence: CASSTGQGRDEQYF. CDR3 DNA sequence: TGTGCCAGCAGCACGGGACAGGGGCGCGACGAGCAGTACTTC.

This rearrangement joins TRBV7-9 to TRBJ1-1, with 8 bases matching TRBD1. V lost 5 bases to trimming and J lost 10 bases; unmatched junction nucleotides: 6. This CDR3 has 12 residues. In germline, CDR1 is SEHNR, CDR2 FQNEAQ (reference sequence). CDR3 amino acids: CASSVPQGAAFF. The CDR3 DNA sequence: TGTGCCAGCAGCGTACCCCAGGGGGCAGCTTTCTTT.